This paragraph covers one T cell receptor beta chain sequence. The antigen is not known. The sample belongs to a study of coeliac disease. Study results and caveats: Lower clonality than controls marked TRB and TRG repertoires from active celiac intraepithelial and lamina propria samples. Few TRB amino acid sequences were shared between samples; most were unique. Only 1 of 6 controls, but about 55% of the 18 coeliac samples, showed published gliadin-specific TRB sequences.

TCRdb keeps only in-frame clones here, not all; method: immunoSEQ multiplex PCR. The sample includes approximately 7,000 clones, around two thirds of them seen just once. Germline V gives CDR1 MRHNA, CDR2 SNTAGT. CDR3 length equals 13 residues. V was cut by 8 bases and J by 0 bases, with 10 bases left in between. This receptor was identified in a man between 60 and 70 years old with celiac disease on a gluten-free diet. The chain couples TRBV6-4 to TRBJ1-1, with D hard to call. What was sequenced was lymphocytes from the gut lamina propria. CDR3 residues: CASGSDMNTEAFF. The CDR3 coding sequence is TGTGCCAGCGGTAGTGACATGAACACTGAAGCTTTCTTT.